The next 26 T cell receptor beta chains were all read from a single sample in a study of blood T cell repertoires in COVID-19. The data were produced by immunoSEQ multiplex PCR, yet TCRdb's version contains in-frame clones alone and is incomplete. The sample lists 200,000 to 250,000 clones, more than 75% occurring once. The material sequenced was peripheral blood. The receptors were sampled from a woman aged 40 to 49 with acute or convalescent COVID-19.

The rearrangement uses TRBV3-1 (or the pseudogene TRBV3-2) and TRBJ1-4; D is uncertain. The germline CDR1 and CDR2 sequences are LGHDT and YNNKEL (reference sequence). The V and J ends lost 0 bases and 4 bases respectively, with 15 bases between them. This CDR3 has 17 amino acids. CDR3 loop: CASSQDVFQAGNEKLFF. DNA for the CDR3: TGTGCCAGCAGCCAAGATGTCTTTCAGGCGGGTAATGAAAAACTGTTTTTT.

V and J are TRBV24-1 and TRBJ2-1; TRBD2 matches at 7 bases. In germline, CDR1 is KGHDR, CDR2 SFDVKD. CDR3 length: 14 amino acids. V dropped 8 bases and J dropped 5; count of bases not matched to a gene: 8. For the CDR3, the DNA is TGTGCCACCACAGAGCGGGGAGGGAACAATGAGCAGTTCTTC. Its protein is CATTERGGNNEQFF.

V and J are TRBV3-1 (or the pseudogene TRBV3-2) and TRBJ1-5, with 8 bases identical to TRBD1. Trimming removed 1 base from V and 8 bases from J; junction bases left unmatched: 4. Per germline, CDR1 LGHDT and CDR2 YNNKEL (reference sequence). The CDR3 totals 14 residues. The CDR3 is CASSQGPQGEPQHF. In DNA form, the CDR3 reads TGTGCCAGCAGCCAAGGTCCACAGGGGGAGCCCCAGCATTTT.

This clone has just a few counts. The chain combines TRBV19 with TRBJ1-1, with 8 bases identical to TRBD1. Germline V gene data show CDR1 as LNHDA and CDR2 as SQIVND (reference sequence). With V trimmed by 7 bases and J by 1 base, 8 bases remained unmatched. CDR3 length: 15 residues. The CDR3 nucleotides read TGTGCCAGTAACGACTCAGGGGGCCGGAACACTGAAGCTTTCTTT. Encoded protein: CASNDSGGRNTEAFF.

The chain is built from TRBV30 and TRBJ1-3; unclear D gene. The CDR3 is made up of 14 amino acids. CDR1 is GTSNPN and CDR2 is SVGIG in the germline V gene (reference sequence). Trimming stripped 1 base from V and 4 bases from J, with 11 bases between. The CDR3 nucleotides read TGTGCCTGGAGTGGAGCTAGCTACGGAAACACCATATATTTT. It encodes CAWSGASYGNTIYF.

The rearrangement uses TRBV19 and TRBJ2-2; D possibly corresponds to TRBD2 (6 bases). Germline lookup yields CDR1 LNHDA and CDR2 SQIVND (reference sequence). This CDR3 is built from 13 residues. V was cut by 5 bases and J by 15 bases, with 19 bases left in between. The CDR3: CASSARGGGVVFF. CDR3 sequence (DNA): TGTGCCAGTAGTGCCCGGGGAGGAGGGGTCGTGTTTTTT. The whole variable domain, filled in from reference TRBV19 and TRBJ2-2, reads DGGITQSPKYLFRKEGQNVTLSCEQNLNHDAMYWYRQDPGQGLRLIYYSQIVNDFQKGDIAEGYSVSREKKESFPLTVTSAQKNPTAFYLCASSARGGGVVFFGEGSRLTVL.

The chain has TRBV15 and TRBJ2-3; 7 nucleotides align to TRBD2. From germline, CDR1 is LNHNV and CDR2 YYDKDF (reference sequence). CDR3 length equals 17 residues. V was pared by 0 bases and J by 1 base, with 7 bases of the junction left unmatched. The chain's CDR3 is CATSRDSGTSGTDTQYF. The CDR3 DNA sequence: TGTGCCACCAGCAGAGATTCGGGTACTAGCGGCACAGATACGCAGTATTTT. Looking up the rest from reference TRBV15 and TRBJ2-3 gives the full variable domain: DAMVIQNPRYQVTQFGKPVTLSCSQTLNHNVMYWYQQKSSQAPKLLFHYYDKDFNNEADTPDNFQSRRPNTSFCFLDIRSPGLGDTAMYLCATSRDSGTSGTDTQYFGPGTRLTVL.

The J gene is TRBJ1-2, the V gene TRBV5-1; 8 nucleotides match TRBD1. The V and J ends lost 0 bases and 4 bases, in that order; junction bases with no gene match: 5. The CDR3 is 15 amino acids. Germline CDR1 reads SGHRS; CDR2 reads YFSETQ. CDR3 region: CASSLEPGGSYGYTF. The DNA of the CDR3 is TGCGCCAGCAGCTTGGAACCAGGGGGCAGCTATGGCTACACCTTC.

The J gene is TRBJ2-1, the V gene TRBV5-1, with a weak D call TRBD2 (7 bases). CDR3 length: 20 amino acids. Germline CDR1 is SGHRS and CDR2 is YFSETQ. Trimming left V 0 bases short and J 6 bases short, with 28 bases between. The CDR3 protein is CASSLAGGRGHDRGGNEQFF. Here the CDR3 DNA reads TGCGCCAGCAGCTTGGCCGGTGGGAGGGGCCACGACCGAGGGGGCAATGAGCAGTTCTTC. Full variable domain (missing parts from reference TRBV5-1 and TRBJ2-1): KAGVTQTPRYLIKTRGQQVTLSCSPISGHRSVSWYQQTPGQGLQFLFEYFSETQRNKGNFPGRFSGRQFSNSRSEMNVSTLELGDSALYLCASSLAGGRGHDRGGNEQFFGPGTRLTVL.

V and J are TRBV7-6 and TRBJ2-7; 7 bases are a match to TRBD1. V was clipped by 3 bases and J by 3 bases; unmatched bases: 5. The CDR3 has 14 residues. Per the germline V gene, CDR1 is SGHVS and CDR2 is FNYEAQ. CDR3: CASSLPGQFYEQYF. The CDR3 region has the DNA TGTGCCAGCAGCTTGCCGGGACAGTTCTACGAGCAGTACTTC.

This chain uses TRBV12-5 with TRBJ2-6, with 10 bases aligning to TRBD1. After removal of 5 bases from V and 3 bases from J, the junction contained 13 bases not matched to a gene. The CDR3 covers 19 residues. Germline V gene sequence: CDR1 LGHNT, CDR2 FRNRAP. CDR3 DNA: TGTGCTAGTGGTCGAAAGACAGGGGGCGAACGTTTTGGGGCCAACGTCCTGACTTTC. Translating it yields CASGRKTGGERFGANVLTF.

This chain links TRBV2 with TRBJ2-7, with 9 bases that match TRBD1. The junction had 11 bases not matched to a gene; V was cut back by 6 bases and J by 2 bases. Germline V gives CDR1 SNHLY, CDR2 FYNNEI. This CDR3 is 16 amino acids long. This chain's CDR3 is CASRAGPGQGTYEQYF. DNA of the CDR3: TGTGCCAGCAGAGCCGGACCGGGACAGGGTACCTACGAGCAGTACTTC. Drawing the rest from reference TRBV2 and TRBJ2-7, the complete variable domain is EPEVTQTPSHQVTQMGQEVILRCVPISNHLYFYWYRQILGQKVEFLVSFYNNEISEKSEIFDDQFSVERPDGSNFTLKIRSTKLEDSAMYFCASRAGPGQGTYEQYFGPGTRLTVT.

The V call is TRBV27, the J call TRBJ2-7; the match to TRBD2 covers 8 bases. Germline loops: CDR1 MNHEY, CDR2 SMNVEV (reference sequence). This CDR3 is 14 amino acids long. V lost 6 bases to trimming and J lost 0 bases; unmatched junction nucleotides: 4. CDR3 in amino acids: CASSPGLVSYEQYF. The CDR3 DNA follows: TGTGCCAGCAGCCCGGGACTAGTCTCCTACGAGCAGTACTTC.

This chain links TRBV7-2 with TRBJ2-7; D may be TRBD1 (6 bases). Trimming took off 5 bases at V and 3 bases at J, with 17 bases between the two ends. CDR1 and CDR2 from the germline V gene are SGHTA and FQGNSA. The CDR3 runs 15 residues. The CDR3 DNA sequence: TGTGCCAGCAGCCCGAATTCCCGACAGGACTACGAGCAGTACTTC. Amino acids: CASSPNSRQDYEQYF.

The table lists this clone with a few counts. The chain employs TRBV10-3 and TRBJ1-5, with a weak D call TRBD1 (5 bases). This CDR3 has 15 amino acids. Per germline, CDR1 ENHRY and CDR2 SYGVKD. Trimming cost V 5 bases and J 0 bases, with 11 bases left between them. The DNA for the CDR3 is TGTGCCATCAGTTATGGAGGGGATAGCAATCAGCCCCAGCATTTT. As protein: CAISYGGDSNQPQHF.

As to this clone: Other DNA sequences in this specimen translate into the identical CDR3. The chain has TRBV12-3 or TRBV12-4 and TRBJ2-5; no reliable D call. The V end was cut by 3 bases, the J end by 5 bases, with 4 bases between. CDR3 length: 11 residues. The CDR3 loop is CASSFLETQYF. Here the CDR3 DNA reads TGTGCCAGCAGTTTTCTGGAGACCCAGTACTTC.

V and J are TRBV7-2 and TRBJ2-1; D is perhaps TRBD2 (6 bases). Germline V gives CDR1 SGHTA, CDR2 FQGNSA. The V end was cut by 1 base, the J end by 4 bases, with 8 bases between. This CDR3 is 14 amino acids long. CDR3 sequence reads: CASSLGRAYNEQFF. The CDR3 nucleotides read TGTGCCAGCAGCTTAGGGAGGGCTTACAATGAGCAGTTCTTC. The variable domain in full, completed from reference TRBV7-2 and TRBJ2-1, reads GAGVSQSPSNKVTEKGKDVELRCDPISGHTALYWYRQSLGQGLEFLIYFQGNSAPDKSGLPSDRFSAERTGGSVSTLTIQRTQQEDSAVYLCASSLGRAYNEQFFGPGTRLTVL.

The count of this clone is one. The CDR3 bases are TGCGCCAGCAGCTTGGTCGGGACAGGGCGCGAGAACACTGAAGCTTTCTTT. Residues: CASSLVGTGRENTEAFF. This sequence joins TRBV5-1 and TRBJ1-1; 9 bases are shared with TRBD1. The CDR3 runs 17 residues. Per the germline V gene, CDR1 is SGHRS and CDR2 is YFSETQ. V trimming: 0 bases; J trimming: 1 base; junction bases outside the gene matches: 7. Complete variable domain (other parts from reference TRBV5-1 and TRBJ1-1): KAGVTQTPRYLIKTRGQQVTLSCSPISGHRSVSWYQQTPGQGLQFLFEYFSETQRNKGNFPGRFSGRQFSNSRSEMNVSTLELGDSALYLCASSLVGTGRENTEAFFGQGTRLTVV.

The sample holds a few counts of this clone. The rearrangement joins TRBV6-1 to TRBJ1-4; D is unresolved. Germline lookup yields CDR1 MNHNS and CDR2 SASEGT. The CDR3 extends over 13 amino acids. V was shortened by 1 base and J by 7 bases, with 7 bases between the two germline ends. CDR3 sequence reads: CASSEVGGEKLFF. The CDR3 DNA reads as TGTGCCAGCAGTGAAGTTGGCGGTGAAAAACTGTTTTTT.

J is TRBJ2-5 and V is TRBV27; 7 bases agree with TRBD2. CDR3 size: 15 residues. In germline, CDR1 is MNHEY, CDR2 SMNVEV (reference sequence). V trimming: 1 base; J trimming: 4 bases; junction bases outside the gene matches: 6. This CDR3 is CASSLFAGAAETQYF. The CDR3 DNA sequence: TGTGCCAGCAGTTTATTCGCGGGAGCCGCAGAGACCCAGTACTTC.

V gene TRBV27 combines with J gene TRBJ1-6; D is undetermined. V gave up 4 bases and J gave up 4 bases, with 11 bases separating them. Germline values: CDR1 MNHEY, CDR2 SMNVEV (reference sequence). The CDR3 runs to 15 residues. Here the CDR3 reads CASSSEGFYNSPLHF. For the CDR3, the DNA is TGTGCCAGCAGTTCGGAGGGATTTTATAATTCACCCCTCCACTTT.

This clone was picked up one time. V usage is TRBV5-1 and J usage is TRBJ2-7; D perhaps matches TRBD2 (6 bases). The germline V gene has CDR1 SGHRS and CDR2 YFSETQ. Trimming left V 1 base short and J 0 bases short, with 8 bases between. CDR3 size: 14 residues. CDR3 in DNA: TGCGCCAGCAGCTTGACTAGCCCCTCCTACGAGCAGTACTTC. Its protein product is CASSLTSPSYEQYF.

The chain combines TRBV2 with TRBJ2-1; weak D call: TRBD1 (5 bases). The CDR3 has 13 residues. V was pared by 8 bases and J by 9 bases, with 17 bases between. Germline V gene lookup returns CDR1 SNHLY and CDR2 FYNNEI. CDR3 nucleotide sequence: TGTGCCAGCCGGGTGGGCAGGGCGGCTGAGCAGTTCTTC. As protein: CASRVGRAAEQFF.

This rearrangement joins TRBV11-2 to TRBJ2-7, with D perhaps matching TRBD1 (6 bases). V gave up 6 bases and J gave up 3 bases, with 15 bases separating them. The CDR3 totals 14 residues. Germline loops: CDR1 SGHAT, CDR2 FQNNGV. DNA for the CDR3: TGTGCCAGCAGGAACACAGGGCAGGGCTACGAGCAGTACTTC. Its protein is CASRNTGQGYEQYF.

The CDR3 reads CAITADRATEAFF. The DNA for the CDR3 is TGTGCCATCACTGCCGACAGGGCCACTGAAGCTTTCTTT. The J gene is TRBJ1-1, the V gene TRBV10-3, with 7 bases that match TRBD1. The CDR3 length is 13 residues. V lost 7 bases to trimming and J lost 4 bases; unmatched junction nucleotides: 6. In germline, CDR1 is ENHRY, CDR2 SYGVKD.

This clone was counted only a few times. V and J are TRBV27 and TRBJ1-1; D is unresolved. V lost 0 bases and J lost 3, with 8 bases in between. CDR1 is MNHEY and CDR2 is SMNVEV in the germline V gene (reference sequence). The CDR3 covers 14 residues. The CDR3 sequence is CASSLSPEYTEAFF. CDR3 in DNA: TGTGCCAGCAGTTTATCCCCAGAATACACTGAAGCTTTCTTT.